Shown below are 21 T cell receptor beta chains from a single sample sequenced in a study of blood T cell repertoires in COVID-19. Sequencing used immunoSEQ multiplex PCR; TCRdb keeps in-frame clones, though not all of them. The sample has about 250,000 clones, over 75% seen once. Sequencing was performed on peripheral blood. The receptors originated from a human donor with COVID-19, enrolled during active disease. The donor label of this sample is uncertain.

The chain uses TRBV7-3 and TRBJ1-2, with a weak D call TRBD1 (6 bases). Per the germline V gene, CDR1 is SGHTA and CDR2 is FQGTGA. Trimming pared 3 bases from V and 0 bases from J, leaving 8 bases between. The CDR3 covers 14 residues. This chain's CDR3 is CASSLGAANYGYTF. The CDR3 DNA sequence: TGTGCCAGCAGCTTGGGGGCCGCTAACTATGGCTACACCTTC.

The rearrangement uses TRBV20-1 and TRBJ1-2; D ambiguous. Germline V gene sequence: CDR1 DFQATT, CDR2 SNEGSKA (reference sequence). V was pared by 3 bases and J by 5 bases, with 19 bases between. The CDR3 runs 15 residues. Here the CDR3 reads CSASKVGLSAYGYTF. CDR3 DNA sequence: TGCAGTGCTAGTAAGGTCGGACTATCTGCGTATGGCTACACCTTC.

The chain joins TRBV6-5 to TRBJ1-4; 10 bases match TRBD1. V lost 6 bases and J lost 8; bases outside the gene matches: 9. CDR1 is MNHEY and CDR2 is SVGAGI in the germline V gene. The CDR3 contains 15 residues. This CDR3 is CASSLPGTGVEKLFF. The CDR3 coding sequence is TGTGCCAGCAGCCTACCCGGGACAGGGGTGGAAAAACTGTTTTTT.

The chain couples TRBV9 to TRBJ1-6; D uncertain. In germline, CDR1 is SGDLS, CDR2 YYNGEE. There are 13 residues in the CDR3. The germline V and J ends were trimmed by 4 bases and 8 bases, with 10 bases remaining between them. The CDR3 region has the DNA TGTGCCAGCAGCTACAACGTCGATTCACCCCTCCACTTT. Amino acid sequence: CASSYNVDSPLHF.

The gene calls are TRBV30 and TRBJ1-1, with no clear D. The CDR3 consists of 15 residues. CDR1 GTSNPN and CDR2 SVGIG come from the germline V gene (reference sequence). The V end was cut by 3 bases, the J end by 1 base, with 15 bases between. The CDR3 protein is CAWRRQTGRNTEAFF. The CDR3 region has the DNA TGTGCCTGGAGGCGACAAACTGGGAGGAACACTGAAGCTTTCTTT.

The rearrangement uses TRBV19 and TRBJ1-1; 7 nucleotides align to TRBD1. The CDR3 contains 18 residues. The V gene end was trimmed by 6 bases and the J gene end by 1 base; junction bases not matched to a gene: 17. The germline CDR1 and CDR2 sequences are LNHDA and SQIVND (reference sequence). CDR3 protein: CASSGQVGRGIGNTEAFF. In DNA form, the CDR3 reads TGTGCCAGTAGCGGCCAGGTTGGCAGGGGGATTGGGAACACTGAAGCTTTCTTT.

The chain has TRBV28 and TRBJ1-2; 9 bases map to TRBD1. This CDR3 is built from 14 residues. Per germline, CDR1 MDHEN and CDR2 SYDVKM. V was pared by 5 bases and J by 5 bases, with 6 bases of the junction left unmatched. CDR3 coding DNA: TGTGCCAGCAGTGTCGACGGACAGGGGTATGGCTACACCTTC. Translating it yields CASSVDGQGYGYTF.

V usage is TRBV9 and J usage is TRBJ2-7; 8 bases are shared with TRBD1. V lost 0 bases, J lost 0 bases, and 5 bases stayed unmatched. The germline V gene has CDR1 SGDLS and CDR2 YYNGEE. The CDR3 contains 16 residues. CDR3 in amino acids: CASSVGGQGPSYEQYF. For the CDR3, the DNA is TGTGCCAGCAGCGTAGGTGGACAGGGTCCCTCCTACGAGCAGTACTTC. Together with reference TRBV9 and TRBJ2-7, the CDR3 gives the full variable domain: DSGVTQTPKHLITATGQRVTLRCSPRSGDLSVYWYQQSLDQGLQFLIQYYNGEERAKGNILERFSAQQFPDLHSELNLSSLELGDSALYFCASSVGGQGPSYEQYFGPGTRLTVT.

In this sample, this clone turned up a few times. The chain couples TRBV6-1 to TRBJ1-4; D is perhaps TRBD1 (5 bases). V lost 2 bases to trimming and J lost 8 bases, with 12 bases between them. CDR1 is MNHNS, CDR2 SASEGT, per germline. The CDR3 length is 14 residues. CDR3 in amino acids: CASSESGGWEKLFF. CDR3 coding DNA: TGTGCCAGCAGTGAATCTGGGGGGTGGGAAAAACTGTTTTTT.

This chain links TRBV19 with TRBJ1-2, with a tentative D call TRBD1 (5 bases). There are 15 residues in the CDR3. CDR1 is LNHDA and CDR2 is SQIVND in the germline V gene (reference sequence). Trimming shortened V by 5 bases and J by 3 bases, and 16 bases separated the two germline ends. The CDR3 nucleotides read TGTGCCAGTAGTCCCCGGACAACTTGGGACTATGGCTACACCTTC. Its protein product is CASSPRTTWDYGYTF.

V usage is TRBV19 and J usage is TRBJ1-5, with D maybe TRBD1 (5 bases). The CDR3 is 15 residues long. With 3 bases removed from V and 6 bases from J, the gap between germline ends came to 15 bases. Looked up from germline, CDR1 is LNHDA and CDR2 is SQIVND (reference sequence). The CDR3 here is CASSIWSGISQPQHF. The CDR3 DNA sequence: TGTGCCAGTAGTATTTGGTCAGGGATAAGTCAGCCCCAGCATTTT.

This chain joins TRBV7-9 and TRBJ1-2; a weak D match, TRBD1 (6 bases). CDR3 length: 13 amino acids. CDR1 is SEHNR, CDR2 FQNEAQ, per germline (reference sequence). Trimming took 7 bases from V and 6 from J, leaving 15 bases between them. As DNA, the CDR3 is TGTGCCAGCACCAAAGACAGGTTCGATGGCTACACCTTC. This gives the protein CASTKDRFDGYTF. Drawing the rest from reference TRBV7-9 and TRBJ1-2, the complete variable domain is DTGVSQNPRHKITKRGQNVTFRCDPISEHNRLYWYRQTLGQGPEFLTYFQNEAQLEKSRLLSDRFSAERPKGSFSTLEIQRTEQGDSAMYLCASTKDRFDGYTFGSGTRLTVV.

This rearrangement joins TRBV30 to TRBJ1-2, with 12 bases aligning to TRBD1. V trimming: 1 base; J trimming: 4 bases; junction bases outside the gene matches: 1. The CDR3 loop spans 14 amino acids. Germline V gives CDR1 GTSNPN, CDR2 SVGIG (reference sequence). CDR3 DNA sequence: TGTGCCTGGAGTGAGGGACAGGGGGCCTATGGCTACACCTTC. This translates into CAWSEGQGAYGYTF.

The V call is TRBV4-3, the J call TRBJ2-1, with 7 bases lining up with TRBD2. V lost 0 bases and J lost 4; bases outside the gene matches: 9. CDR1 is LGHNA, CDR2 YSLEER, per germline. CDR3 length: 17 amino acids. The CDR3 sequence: CASSQDMVLARYNEQFF. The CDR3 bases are TGCGCCAGCAGCCAAGATATGGTACTAGCGAGGTACAATGAGCAGTTCTTC.

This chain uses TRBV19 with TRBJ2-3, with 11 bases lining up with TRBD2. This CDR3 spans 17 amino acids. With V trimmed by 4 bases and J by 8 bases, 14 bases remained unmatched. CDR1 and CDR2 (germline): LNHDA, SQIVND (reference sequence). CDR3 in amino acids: CASSNTRLAGPWGTQYF. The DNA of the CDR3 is TGTGCCAGTAGTAACACCCGACTAGCGGGACCGTGGGGTACGCAGTATTTT.

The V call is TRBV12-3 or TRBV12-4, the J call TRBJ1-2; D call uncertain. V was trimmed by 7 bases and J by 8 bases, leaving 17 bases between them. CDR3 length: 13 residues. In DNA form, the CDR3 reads TGTGCCAGCACCATAGGGAGGGCGCGGGGCTACACCTTC. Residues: CASTIGRARGYTF.

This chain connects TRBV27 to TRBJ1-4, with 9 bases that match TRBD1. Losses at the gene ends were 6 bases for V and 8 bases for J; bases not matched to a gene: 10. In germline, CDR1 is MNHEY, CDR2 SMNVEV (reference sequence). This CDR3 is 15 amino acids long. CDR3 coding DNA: TGTGCCAGCAGGGACCGGGACAGGGCGTACGAAAAACTGTTTTTT. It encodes CASRDRDRAYEKLFF.

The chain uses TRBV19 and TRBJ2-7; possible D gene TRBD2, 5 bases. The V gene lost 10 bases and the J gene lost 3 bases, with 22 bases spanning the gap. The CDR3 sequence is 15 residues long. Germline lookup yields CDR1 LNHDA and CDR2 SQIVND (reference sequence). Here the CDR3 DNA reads TGTGCCACCCGTGCGAGCGGAACATCCGGCTACGAGCAGTACTTC. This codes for CATRASGTSGYEQYF. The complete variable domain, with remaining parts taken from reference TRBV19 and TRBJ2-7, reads DGGITQSPKYLFRKEGQNVTLSCEQNLNHDAMYWYRQDPGQGLRLIYYSQIVNDFQKGDIAEGYSVSREKKESFPLTVTSAQKNPTAFYLCATRASGTSGYEQYFGPGTRLTVT.

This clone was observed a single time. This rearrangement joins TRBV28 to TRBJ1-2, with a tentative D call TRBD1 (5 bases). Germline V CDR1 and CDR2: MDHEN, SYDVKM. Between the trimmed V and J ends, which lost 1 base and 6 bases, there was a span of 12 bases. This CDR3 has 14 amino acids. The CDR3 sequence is CASSLSDSVNGYTF. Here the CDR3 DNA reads TGTGCCAGCAGTTTATCCGACAGCGTTAATGGCTACACCTTC.

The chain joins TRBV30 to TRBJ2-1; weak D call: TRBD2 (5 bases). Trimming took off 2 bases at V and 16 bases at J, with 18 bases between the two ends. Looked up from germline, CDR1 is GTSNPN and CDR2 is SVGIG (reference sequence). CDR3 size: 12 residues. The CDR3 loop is CAWSLGSPLRFF. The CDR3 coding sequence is TGTGCCTGGAGTTTAGGGAGCCCCCTAAGATTCTTC.

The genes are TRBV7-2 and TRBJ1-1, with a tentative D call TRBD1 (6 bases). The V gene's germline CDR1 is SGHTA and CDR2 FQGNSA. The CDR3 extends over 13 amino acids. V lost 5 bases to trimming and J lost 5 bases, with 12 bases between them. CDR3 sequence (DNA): TGTGCCAGCAGCCGCCTAGGACAGACTGAAGCTTTCTTT. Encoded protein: CASSRLGQTEAFF.